A single sample is the source of the 14 T cell receptor beta chains below, sequenced in a study of OX40 agonist ivuxolimab in advanced cancers. Profiling relied on immunoSEQ multiplex PCR, and the TCRdb table lists in-frame clones only, not all of them. The sample consists of under 35,000 clones, more than 75% of them appearing once. The sample was CD4+ or CD8+ T cells sorted from blood, taken in a trial of the OX40 agonist ivuxolimab. Every receptor here comes from an adult with an advanced solid tumor such as melanoma, head and neck, liver or kidney cancer.

V and J are TRBV11-2 and TRBJ2-3; unclear D gene. V lost 3 bases and J lost 2, with 9 bases in between. Germline V gene lookup returns CDR1 SGHAT and CDR2 FQNNGV. The CDR3 has 14 residues. The CDR3 sequence is CASSFTFLTDTQYF. The CDR3 DNA is TGTGCCAGCAGCTTCACCTTCCTCACAGATACGCAGTATTTT.

This clone was detected a few times. The gene calls are TRBV28 and TRBJ1-5, with 7 bases fitting TRBD1. V trimming: 5 bases; J trimming: 6 bases; junction bases outside the gene matches: 10. The CDR3 spans 15 residues. Per germline, CDR1 MDHEN and CDR2 SYDVKM. The CDR3 DNA follows: TGTGCCAGCAGTATTCCCCAACAGGGGTTTCAGCCCCAGCATTTT. It codes for CASSIPQQGFQPQHF.

The genes are TRBV28 and TRBJ2-5; 7 bases match TRBD2. V was clipped by 11 bases and J by 11 bases; unmatched bases: 14. This CDR3 comprises 12 residues. Germline V lookup: CDR1 MDHEN, CDR2 SYDVKM. The CDR3 spells CALGVAGKEQYF. The CDR3 bases are TGTGCCCTTGGAGTAGCGGGTAAAGAGCAGTACTTC.

The chain couples TRBV23-1 to TRBJ1-3, with D tentatively TRBD1 (5 bases). TRBV23-1 is annotated as an ORF whose role is uncertain. The CDR3 extends over 17 amino acids. The V end lost 0 bases, the J end lost 9 bases, and 21 bases lay between the germline ends. The CDR3 DNA follows: TGCGCCAGCAGTCAATCGGTGGGACGCCCGCGCCGGACCACCATATATTTT. Its protein product is CASSQSVGRPRRTTIYF.

This chain uses TRBV19 with TRBJ2-5; 8 positions agree with TRBD2. Germline V gene lookup returns CDR1 LNHDA and CDR2 SQIVND (reference sequence). V dropped 5 bases and J dropped 4; count of bases not matched to a gene: 21. This CDR3 is built from 19 residues. Here the CDR3 reads CASSPGPGRPGGLGETQYF. Written as DNA, the CDR3 is TGTGCCAGTAGTCCGGGACCCGGAAGGCCGGGAGGGTTAGGAGAGACCCAGTACTTC.

This chain connects TRBV2 to TRBJ2-1; no definite D call. The CDR3 is 11 amino acids. Germline V gene lookup returns CDR1 SNHLY and CDR2 FYNNEI. Trimming pared 4 bases from V and 7 bases from J, leaving 5 bases between. The CDR3: CASSVRNEQFF. The DNA for the CDR3 is TGTGCCAGCAGTGTGCGGAATGAGCAGTTCTTC.

V usage is TRBV11-2 and J usage is TRBJ2-7; 8 bases line up with TRBD2. The V and J ends lost 0 bases and 7 bases, in that order; junction bases with no gene match: 8. The CDR3 consists of 15 residues. Looked up from germline, CDR1 is SGHAT and CDR2 is FQNNGV. DNA for the CDR3: TGTGCCAGCAGCTTAGATAGCGGGATCCAGCGGGAGCAGTACTTC. Translation: CASSLDSGIQREQYF.

This chain connects TRBV27 to TRBJ2-1, with 11 bases identical to TRBD2. Germline CDR1 and CDR2: MNHEY and SMNVEV (reference sequence). The trim removed 5 bases at V and 7 bases at J, leaving 19 bases unmatched. This CDR3 contains 19 residues. Written as DNA, the CDR3 is TGTGCCAGCAGTCTACCGGGACAGACTAGCGGGAAGGGGTTAAATGAGCAGTTCTTC. Its protein product is CASSLPGQTSGKGLNEQFF.

V usage is TRBV11-2 and J usage is TRBJ1-1, with D unclear. Germline V gene data show CDR1 as SGHAT and CDR2 as FQNNGV. V lost 7 bases and J lost 0, with 3 bases in between. The CDR3 loop spans 11 amino acids. The CDR3 loop is CASTLNTEAFF. The CDR3 nucleotides read TGTGCCAGCACCCTGAACACTGAAGCTTTCTTT. The full variable domain, rest sourced from reference TRBV11-2 and TRBJ1-1, is EAGVAQSPRYKIIEKRQSVAFWCNPISGHATLYWYQQILGQGPKLLIQFQNNGVVDDSQLPKDRFSAERLKGVDSTLKIQPAKLEDSAVYLCASTLNTEAFFGQGTRLTVV.

The chain carries TRBV6-5 and TRBJ2-1; D unclear. Germline V CDR1 and CDR2: MNHEY, SVGAGI. This CDR3 is built from 12 residues. Trimming took 7 bases from V and 5 from J, leaving 9 bases between them. The CDR3 spells CASKGSDNEQFF. The CDR3 DNA reads TGTGCCAGCAAGGGATCGGACAATGAGCAGTTCTTC.

Notes on this clone: Germline and junction disagree at one end, which may indicate a read error. The rearrangement uses TRBV7-2 and TRBJ2-5; either TRBD1 or TRBD2 may supply D (7 bases each). The V gene's germline CDR1 is SGHTA and CDR2 FQGNSA. The CDR3 runs to 15 residues. The CDR3 coding sequence is TGTGCCAGCAGCCTCGGACTAGGGGGCCAAGGGACCCAGTACTTC. Translated: CASSLGLGGQGTQYF.

On this clone: One end of the junction is discordant with germline, which a read error may explain. The chain carries TRBV6-1 and TRBJ1-5; 8 bases align to TRBD1. The CDR3 is made up of 13 amino acids. Germline CDR1 is MNHNS and CDR2 is SASEGT. The CDR3 is CASGDRGYQPQHF. CDR3 nucleotides: TGTGCCAGCGGTGACAGGGGTTACCAGCCCCAGCATTTT.

The chain carries TRBV28 and TRBJ2-5; D gene uncertain. The CDR3 sequence is 13 residues long. Germline V lookup: CDR1 MDHEN, CDR2 SYDVKM. Trimming removed 2 bases from V and 5 bases from J, with 9 bases in between. This CDR3 reads CASSLVGLETQYF. The CDR3 coding sequence is TGTGCCAGCAGTTTAGTGGGGTTGGAGACCCAGTACTTC.

Note on this clone: An end of the junction differs from the germline gene, which may be a read error. This chain connects TRBV7-7 to TRBJ2-1; D is unclear. The CDR3 sequence is 13 residues long. Germline V gene data show CDR1 as SSHAT and CDR2 as FNYEAQ (reference sequence). The CDR3 reads CASSPDSYNEQFF. In DNA form, the CDR3 reads TGTGCTAGCAGCCCAGACTCGTACAATGAGCAGTTCTTC.